One and the same sample provided the 2 T cell receptor beta chains below, sequenced in a study of cytomegalovirus exposure and HLA in healthy donors. Amplification used 60 Vbeta primers and 13 Jbeta primers. Assay used: immunoSEQ multiplex PCR; TCRdb lists only in-frame clones, some missing. The sample lists a few hundred thousand clones, around 86% occurring once. The specimen sequenced was PBMCs. Every receptor here comes from a woman aged 50 to 65 in good health and CMV-seropositive.

A word on this clone: Within the sample, other DNA sequences also encode this same CDR3. The V call is TRBV7-9, the J call TRBJ1-5; D is undetermined. This CDR3 is 13 amino acids long. V lost 1 base and J 6 bases, leaving 7 bases between the germline ends. Germline CDR1 and CDR2: SEHNR and FQNEAQ (reference sequence). CDR3 amino acids: CASSLDGVQPQHF. Here the CDR3 DNA reads TGTGCCAGCAGCTTAGACGGGGTTCAGCCCCAGCATTTT.

V gene TRBV6-5 combines with J gene TRBJ2-4; 10 positions agree with TRBD1. J was trimmed by 7 bases and V by 6 bases; bases with no gene match: 9. CDR1 is MNHEY and CDR2 is SVGAGI in the germline V gene. There are 15 residues in the CDR3. The CDR3 sequence: CASSGTGVRTNIQYF. CDR3 coding DNA: TGTGCCAGCAGCGGGACAGGGGTCAGGACGAACATTCAGTACTTC.